This T cell receptor (beta chain) came from a study of blood T cell repertoires in COVID-19. The CDR3 runs to 15 residues. The J segment lost 0 bases and the V segment lost 0 bases, leaving 1 base of the junction unmatched. Germline V gives CDR1 SGHTA, CDR2 FQGNSA. TCRdb keeps only in-frame clones here, not all; method: immunoSEQ multiplex PCR. The repertoire includes hundreds of thousands of clones, roughly 82% of them detected once, and approximately 2% sits in the top ten. What was sequenced was PBMCs or T cells enriched from blood (not recorded which). This receptor was identified in a woman between 45 and 60 years old who had recovered from COVID-19. The chain is built from TRBV7-2 and TRBJ1-1; 7 bases are shared with TRBD1. CDR3 DNA: TGTGCCAGCAGCTTAGCGGGACAGATGAACACTGAAGCTTTCTTT. Translated, it gives CASSLAGQMNTEAFF.